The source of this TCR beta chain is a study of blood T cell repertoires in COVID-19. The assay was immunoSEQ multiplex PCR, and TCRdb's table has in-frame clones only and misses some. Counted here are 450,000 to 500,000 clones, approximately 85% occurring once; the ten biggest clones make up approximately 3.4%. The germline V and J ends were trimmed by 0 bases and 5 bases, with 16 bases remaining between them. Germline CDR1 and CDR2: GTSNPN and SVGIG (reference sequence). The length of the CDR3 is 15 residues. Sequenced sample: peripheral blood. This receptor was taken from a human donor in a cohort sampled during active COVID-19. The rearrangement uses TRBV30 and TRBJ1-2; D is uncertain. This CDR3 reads CAWSVSQATLYGYTF. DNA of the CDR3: TGTGCCTGGAGTGTAAGCCAAGCGACCCTATATGGCTACACCTTC.